A single sample gave rise to the 30 T cell receptor beta chains below, sequenced in a study of spatial heterogeneity in lung cancer. Via MiXCR, TCRdb re-called the 5' RACE reads, giving one row per CDR3 protein. Of under 7,500 distinct CDR3 sequences detected, 14% to 15% appear once; the ten largest clones hold roughly 10%. Study results and caveats: Mutation tallies in tumors tracked expanded intratumoral alpha and beta TCR counts.

These receptors' antigens are unknown. Time point specified: sample taken at primary tumor resection. Sample: lung tumor tissue, taken at surgery. These receptors came from a female donor with early-stage non-small cell lung cancer.

This chain's CDR3 is CASSHWTGGSYEQYF. DNA of the CDR3: TGCGCCAGCAGCCACTGGACAGGGGGCTCCTACGAGCAGTACTTC. The chain employs TRBV4-1 and TRBJ2-7, with 10 bases aligning to TRBD1. CDR1 and CDR2 (germline): MGHRA, YSYEKL. The V gene end was trimmed by 3 bases and the J gene end by 0 bases; junction bases not matched to a gene: 2. This CDR3 has 15 residues.

This clonotype showed up many times. The chain employs TRBV7-2 and TRBJ1-1; D call uncertain. The CDR3 is 13 amino acids. CDR1 SGHTA and CDR2 FQGNSA come from the germline V gene. V lost 5 bases and J lost 4, with 11 bases in between. The CDR3 loop reads CASSTRPGTEAFF. The CDR3 DNA is TGTGCCAGCAGCACCCGACCCGGCACTGAAGCTTTCTTT. Full variable domain (rest looked up from reference TRBV7-2 and TRBJ1-1): GAGVSQSPSNKVTEKGKDVELRCDPISGHTALYWYRQSLGQGLEFLIYFQGNSAPDKSGLPSDRFSAERTGGSVSTLTIQRTQQEDSAVYLCASSTRPGTEAFFGQGTRLTVV.

This clonotype was detected many times. The chain links TRBV20-1 to TRBJ2-3; 8 bases map to TRBD2. CDR3 length equals 16 residues. V lost 3 bases and J lost 6; bases outside the gene matches: 14. Per germline, CDR1 DFQATT and CDR2 SNEGSKA (reference sequence). CDR3 residues: CSASSPGTRTTDTQYF. The DNA of the CDR3 is TGCAGTGCTAGCTCTCCCGGGACTAGAACAACGGATACGCAGTATTTT.

This clonotype is judged medium-sized. This chain connects TRBV3-1 to TRBJ2-5; D remains ambiguous. Germline-derived CDR1 and CDR2 are LGHDT and YNNKEL (reference sequence). Trimming cost V 0 bases and J 7 bases, with 6 bases left between them. CDR3 length: 12 residues. CDR3 DNA: TGTGCCAGCAGCCAAGACGTTCGGACCCAGTACTTC. Amino acid sequence: CASSQDVRTQYF.

This clonotype has a count of ten or more. The chain joins TRBV5-1 to TRBJ2-3; a weak D match, TRBD2 (7 bases). Germline CDR1 reads SGHRS; CDR2 reads YFSETQ. V was clipped by 3 bases and J by 5 bases, with 19 bases between them. The CDR3 length is 16 residues. CDR3 DNA sequence: TGCGCCAGCAGCTCGTTCGTACGGGGGGCAAGAGATACGCAGTATTTT. Its translation: CASSSFVRGARDTQYF.

This clonotype is medium-sized. This sequence joins TRBV25-1 and TRBJ1-2; possible D gene TRBD1, 6 bases. The CDR3 contains 15 residues. Between the trimmed V and J ends, which lost 10 bases and 4 bases, there was a span of 22 bases. CDR1 is MGHDK and CDR2 is SYGVNS in the germline V gene. As DNA, the CDR3 is TGTGCCACTTTCCTAGGGGGGGGCGTACTCTATGGCTACACCTTC. Protein: CATFLGGGVLYGYTF.

Relative to its sample, this clonotype is medium-sized (0.01 to 0.1%). This chain joins TRBV18 and TRBJ2-3, with D tentatively TRBD2 (6 bases). Germline V CDR1 and CDR2: KGHSH, LQKENI. Trimming shortened V by 1 base and J by 5 bases, and 16 bases separated the two germline ends. This CDR3 region has 16 residues. This CDR3 is CASSPLLGLALDTQYF. Here the CDR3 DNA reads TGTGCCAGCTCACCACTCCTGGGGCTAGCGCTAGATACGCAGTATTTT.

This clonotype was recorded many times. The genes are TRBV7-2 and TRBJ1-6; D gene uncertain. The CDR3 has 13 residues. Germline V CDR1 and CDR2: SGHTA, FQGNSA. V shed 4 bases and J shed 7 bases, with 8 bases lying between them. In DNA, the CDR3 is TGTGCCAGCAGCTCATCCCCCAATTCACCCCTCCACTTT. This codes for CASSSSPNSPLHF.

This clonotype has at least ten counts. The chain carries TRBV27 and TRBJ1-6; the match to TRBD1 covers 7 bases. Germline trimming cut 3 bases from V and 8 bases from J; bases unmatched to any gene: 7. CDR3 length equals 15 residues. The germline V gene encodes CDR1 MNHEY and CDR2 SMNVEV (reference sequence). CDR3 sequence: CASSLRRQGYSPLHF. The CDR3 nucleotides read TGTGCCAGCAGTTTGAGGAGACAGGGATATTCACCCCTCCACTTT.

This clonotype is medium-sized (0.01 to 0.1%) by share. The CDR3 DNA follows: TGTGCCAGCAGTCCCCGGACAGGACGCAGGGGTTCGGAAAAACTGTTTTTT. This sequence encodes CASSPRTGRRGSEKLFF. The J gene is TRBJ1-4, the V gene TRBV12-3 or TRBV12-4; 7 nucleotides match TRBD1. V gave up 5 bases and J gave up 8 bases; unmatched junction bases: 17. The CDR3 is made up of 17 amino acids.

This clonotype is medium-sized in the sample. The V and J genes are TRBV18 and TRBJ1-4, with unresolved D. The CDR3 covers 13 residues. Trimming took off 8 bases at V and 0 bases at J, with 7 bases between the two ends. Per the germline V gene, CDR1 is KGHSH and CDR2 is LQKENI. The CDR3 is CASRDATNEKLFF. Written as DNA, the CDR3 is TGTGCCAGCAGAGACGCAACTAATGAAAAACTGTTTTTT. Complete variable domain (other parts from reference TRBV18 and TRBJ1-4): NAGVMQNPRHLVRRRGQEARLRCSPMKGHSHVYWYRQLPEEGLKFMVYLQKENIIDESGMPKERFSAEFPKEGPSILRIQQVVRGDSAAYFCASRDATNEKLFFGSGTQLSVL.

This clonotype was observed at least ten times. The V call is TRBV7-9, the J call TRBJ1-1, with 10 bases that match TRBD1. Looked up from germline, CDR1 is SEHNR and CDR2 is FQNEAQ (reference sequence). There are 14 residues in the CDR3. The V segment lost 4 bases and the J segment 11 bases; nucleotides outside the gene matches: 10. Here the CDR3 DNA reads TGTGCCAGCAGCTCTCGGACAGGGGGGCGCGCCGCTTTCTTT. Amino acid sequence: CASSSRTGGRAAFF.

This clonotype was counted many times. The rearrangement joins TRBV6-1 to TRBJ1-3, with D hard to call. V was shortened by 0 bases and J by 4 bases, with 7 bases between the two germline ends. Germline assignment: CDR1 MNHNS and CDR2 SASEGT. The CDR3 spans 14 residues. CDR3 sequence reads: CASSEATSGNTIYF. CDR3 nucleotides: TGTGCCAGCAGTGAAGCCACGTCAGGAAACACCATATATTTT.

In this sample, this clonotype is medium-sized. The chain combines TRBV5-1 with TRBJ2-6; tentative D call: TRBD2 (5 bases). Germline CDR1 reads SGHRS; CDR2 reads YFSETQ. Trimming took 4 bases from V and 0 from J, leaving 5 bases between them. This CDR3 has 14 residues. The CDR3 bases are TGCGCCAGCAGCCGGGACTCTGGGGCCAACGTCCTGACTTTC. Its protein is CASSRDSGANVLTF.

Sample share makes this clonotype medium-sized. This chain uses TRBV7-2 with TRBJ1-1; TRBD1 aligns across 10 bases. V was clipped by 5 bases and J by 10 bases; unmatched bases: 7. Germline V lookup: CDR1 SGHTA, CDR2 FQGNSA. The CDR3 sequence is 13 residues long. The CDR3 spells CASSPRTGGRAFF. The DNA for the CDR3 is TGTGCCAGCAGCCCCCGGACAGGGGGGCGAGCTTTCTTT.

This clonotype was detected many times. This chain links TRBV15 with TRBJ1-2; 8 bases match TRBD1. The trim removed 9 bases at V and 3 bases at J, leaving 6 bases unmatched. Looked up from germline, CDR1 is LNHNV and CDR2 is YYDKDF (reference sequence). The CDR3 is 13 amino acids. The CDR3 is CATGTGDYYGYTF. CDR3 DNA sequence: TGTGCCACGGGGACAGGCGACTACTATGGCTACACCTTC.

In its sample, this clonotype is medium-sized. The chain recombines TRBV12-3 or TRBV12-4 with TRBJ2-7; TRBD1 agrees at 8 bases. The V gene end was trimmed by 5 bases and the J gene end by 1 base; junction bases not matched to a gene: 4. This CDR3 has 14 residues. The CDR3 nucleotides read TGTGCCAGCAGTAAAGGACAGGGTTCCTACGAGCAGTACTTC. Translating gives CASSKGQGSYEQYF.

J is TRBJ2-3 and V is TRBV6-1; D possibly corresponds to TRBD2 (7 bases). The CDR3 loop spans 14 amino acids. Germline CDR1 MNHNS, CDR2 SASEGT. The V end lost 7 bases, the J end lost 4 bases, and 15 bases lay between the germline ends. The CDR3 spells CASIPRGLPDTQYF. CDR3 in DNA: TGTGCCAGCATCCCGCGGGGGCTCCCAGATACGCAGTATTTT.

This clonotype was counted many times. V gene TRBV2 combines with J gene TRBJ1-5; D is unclear. The CDR3 is made up of 15 amino acids. V was cut by 5 bases and J by 7 bases, with 18 bases left in between. Germline V gene sequence: CDR1 SNHLY, CDR2 FYNNEI. The CDR3, as DNA: TGTGCCAGCAGTCCCACTCGAGGGCGCGGGCAGCCCCAGCATTTT. Its protein is CASSPTRGRGQPQHF.

This clonotype occurred many times. V usage is TRBV7-9 and J usage is TRBJ2-3; D unclear. V lost 5 bases to trimming and J lost 2 bases, with 5 bases between them. The V gene's germline CDR1 is SEHNR and CDR2 FQNEAQ (reference sequence). The CDR3 loop spans 12 amino acids. The chain's CDR3 is CASSRDTDTQYF. CDR3 DNA sequence: TGTGCCAGCAGCCGTGACACAGATACGCAGTATTTT.

In its sample, this clonotype is large. The chain joins TRBV11-2 to TRBJ2-3; D might be TRBD2 (6 bases). V was trimmed by 4 bases and J by 6 bases, leaving 17 bases between them. The germline gives CDR1 SGHAT, CDR2 FQNNGV. CDR3 length: 15 amino acids. The CDR3 coding sequence is TGTGCCAGCAGCTCCCGGGTCTTGGCGGGGGATACGCAGTATTTT. It specifies CASSSRVLAGDTQYF.

In this sample, this clonotype turned up many times. The chain uses TRBV5-1 and TRBJ1-5; D ambiguous. CDR3 length equals 15 residues. The V and J ends lost 0 bases and 6 bases respectively, with 13 bases between them. Germline V lookup: CDR1 SGHRS, CDR2 YFSETQ. The CDR3 nucleotides read TGCGCCAGCAGCTTGGAGGCTGGGGAGACTCAGCCCCAGCATTTT. This encodes CASSLEAGETQPQHF.

J is TRBJ1-6 and V is TRBV20-1, with D unresolved. From germline, CDR1 is DFQATT and CDR2 SNEGSKA (reference sequence). Trimming removed 1 base from V and 8 bases from J, with 24 bases in between. The CDR3 runs to 18 residues. The CDR3 nucleotides are TGCAGTGCTAGAGGCACTCCGCTTTCGGGGATCGGGTATTCACCCCTCCACTTT. It codes for CSARGTPLSGIGYSPLHF.

In its sample, this clonotype ranks as medium-sized (0.01 to 0.1%). The genes are TRBV2 and TRBJ2-3, with D perhaps matching TRBD1 (6 bases). This CDR3 has 14 amino acids. Trimming left V 7 bases short and J 4 bases short, with 15 bases between. In germline, CDR1 is SNHLY, CDR2 FYNNEI. DNA of the CDR3: TGTGCCAGCAAGTTCCCTGGGGGCGCAGATACGCAGTATTTT. Protein: CASKFPGGADTQYF.

This clonotype counts as medium-sized. The V gene is TRBV10-3, the J gene TRBJ2-7; TRBD1 matches at 8 bases. Germline-derived CDR1 and CDR2 are ENHRY and SYGVKD. V gave up 6 bases and J gave up 12 bases; unmatched junction bases: 10. The CDR3 runs 12 residues. The CDR3 protein is CAIRKGQGFLYF. CDR3 nucleotides: TGTGCCATCAGAAAAGGACAGGGTTTTTTGTACTTC.

This clonotype came up many times. The chain has TRBV9 and TRBJ2-2; D gene uncertain. This CDR3 spans 12 amino acids. Germline CDR1 reads SGDLS; CDR2 reads YYNGEE. Trimming cost V 3 bases and J 5 bases, with 5 bases left between them. CDR3 amino acids: CASSAQTGELFF. CDR3 DNA: TGTGCCAGCAGCGCCCAAACCGGGGAGCTGTTTTTT.

On this clonotype itself: A much larger clone lies one base from this, so it may be a read error. Likely a read error: the CDR3 ends without its conserved phenylalanine or tryptophan. In DNA, the CDR3 is TGTGCCAGCAGCTTCCAGGTAGATCAGCCCCAGCATTCT. As protein: CASSFQVDQPQHS. This chain connects TRBV7-9 to TRBJ1-5, with no clear D. Trimming removed 3 bases from V and 5 bases from J, with 8 bases in between. This CDR3 contains 13 residues. The germline V gene has CDR1 SEHNR and CDR2 FQNEAQ (reference sequence).

This clonotype showed up many times. The chain has TRBV7-2 and TRBJ2-3; possible D gene TRBD2, 6 bases. CDR1 is SGHTA and CDR2 is FQGNSA in the germline V gene. The V end was cut by 4 bases, the J end by 4 bases, with 9 bases between. This CDR3 is 13 amino acids long. The CDR3 loop reads CASSSPGADTQYF. CDR3 coding DNA: TGTGCCAGCAGCTCGCCGGGGGCAGATACGCAGTATTTT.

By frequency in the sample, this clonotype is medium-sized. The chain uses TRBV12-3 or TRBV12-4 and TRBJ2-3; possibly TRBD2 for D (6 bases). Trimming removed 8 bases from V and 4 bases from J, with 10 bases in between. The CDR3 covers 12 residues. CDR3 bases: TGTGCCAGCCGACTAGTGGCAGATACGCAGTATTTT. Its translation: CASRLVADTQYF.

This clonotype was detected many times. The chain recombines TRBV20-1 with TRBJ2-3; TRBD2 aligns across 12 bases. V lost 6 bases, J lost 11 bases, and 12 bases stayed unmatched. This CDR3 region has 14 residues. Germline V gene lookup returns CDR1 DFQATT and CDR2 SNEGSKA (reference sequence). The CDR3 sequence is CSARLRLAGGLQYF. The DNA for the CDR3 is TGCAGTGCAAGACTGCGGCTAGCGGGGGGGTTGCAGTATTTT.